A selection of T cell receptor beta chains follows, all from one sample in a study of cytomegalovirus exposure and HLA in healthy donors. Using immunoSEQ multiplex PCR, the repertoire was profiled, and TCRdb retains in-frame clones only, with some absent. The sample has under 80,000 clones, roughly 65% seen once. Specimen: PBMCs. Receptors originate from a woman aged 25 to 45 in good health and CMV-seronegative. CDR3s include the opening cysteine and the closing phenylalanine or tryptophan. D genes are given only for firm matches.

>TRBV27|TRBD1
CAIDHRDRGIQTQYF
>TRBV12-5|TRBD2
CASGSGTSGGHYNEQFF
>TRBV21-1|-
CASSIPRQGLDTEAFF
>TRBV5-1|-
CASSLGPENQPQHF
>TRBV6-5|-
CASQNRFLYGYTF
>TRBV6-6|TRBD1
CASSTRQGGGYTF
>TRBV19|-
CASSMVESLWPTEAFF
>TRBV9|-
CASSGRDLNTGELFF
>TRBV4-3|TRBD2
CASSQDAGEPYNEQFF
>TRBV25-1|TRBD1
CASRDRGSGNAIYF
>TRBV5-6|-
CASSLGQADSGANVLTF
>TRBV7-3|-
CASSPQGRGHQETQYF
>TRBV2|TRBD2
CASSERTSSISEQYF
>TRBV7-6|TRBD2
CASSSQPAGDSYNEQFF
>TRBV4-1|-
CASSQGLGLPTQYF
>TRBV4-2|-
CASSQEGQGGDEQFF
>TRBV6-1|TRBD1
CAAAQGYSQPQHF
>TRBV7-9|-
CSSSQGHSFNQPQHF
>TRBV11-2|TRBD2
CASRFRGGPVNEQFF
>TRBV7-2|TRBD2
CASSPSGGGNTGELFF
>TRBV2|TRBD1
CASSLGMDRGFRDEQFF
>TRBV11-2|TRBD2
CASSPTSGVAGELFF
>TRBV2|TRBD1
CASSEWGVKTGGLYGYTF
>TRBV4-1|TRBD2
CASSQDWVASGGSNTGELFF
>TRBV5-1|TRBD1
CASSMRTGGETDTQYF
>TRBV7-8|-
CASSPGVTSHIYGYTF
>TRBV5-1|TRBD1
CASSLGTARDQPQHF
>TRBV28|-
CASSGGTPPAWGYTF
>TRBV6-1|TRBD1
CAISELAQGANYEQYF
>TRBV30|TRBD2
CAWTGTIGELFF
>TRBV11-2|TRBD2
CASSLGVRAGVPQETQYF
>TRBV4-3|-
CASSQDRGSTEAFF
>TRBV13|-
CASSLLQGRGTDTQYF
>TRBV30|TRBD2
CAWSGPLAGGTDTQYF
>TRBV5-6|-
CASSLLSRTEAFF
>TRBV5-6|TRBD1
CASSLGTGSVADTQYF
>TRBV5-6|-
CASSLEGLRTYEQYF
>TRBV30|TRBD1
CAWNLGTAYEQYF
>TRBV23-1|TRBD2
CASSPTSGVAGELFF
>TRBV18|TRBD1
CASSATGGRETQYF
>TRBV6-1|-
CASRRQEGEAFF
>TRBV5-1|TRBD2
CASSLTTLGLAGESSYNEQFF
>TRBV6-1|-
CASRPRVLNTEAFF
>TRBV30|TRBD2
CAWRGLEVEQYF
>TRBV7-2|-
CASSPLRAAGEQFF
>TRBV12-5|-
CASGLEVGRVILFGVLLKETQYF
>TRBV5-1|TRBD1
CASSSLGTGDTEAFF
>TRBV19|-
CASSGGTGTYEQYF
>TRBV6-5|-
CASSPVGGLTGELFF
>TRBV2|-
CASSDQGRYNSPLHF
>TRBV4-2|-
CASSQTTTGELFF
>TRBV7-2|-
CASSLVANQPQHF
>TRBV7-6|-
CASSSRDEQFF
>TRBV11-2|-
CASSLSEYTIYF
>TRBV4-3|-
CASSQSRGRGEAFF
>TRBV9|-
CASSPGASAYNEQFF
>TRBV7-9|-
CASSEGVREKLFF
>TRBV4-2|TRBD2
CAGSHGGGSYEQYF